This T cell receptor (beta chain) was sequenced in a study of blood T cells in healthy people across ages (dated by TCRdb to the mid-2010s). Concerning the study at large: In model experiments, template switching captured about one uniquely barcoded TCR beta cDNA molecule for every two T cells. Donors of different ages were randomly distributed across sequencing lanes to avoid experimental bias. Four age groups were formed from the donors: young (average roughly 16 years), middle-aged (around 40), aged (over 55) and long-lived (less than 85). Using deep sequencing normalized with unique cDNA molecular identifiers, the study measured how TCR beta repertoire diversity changes with age. Two additional independent replicas of 1 million unique cDNA reads from the same blood draw were analyzed for two donors (one aged 18 to 30 and one aged 80 or older).

This clonotype is a singleton in its sample. Its binding antigen is unknown. Base qualities are missing; no much larger clone stands one base away. The donors were under 40 Caucasian individuals from Russia, aged roughly 6 to 90 years, who were systemically healthy. Roughly 10 milliliters of peripheral blood were drawn from each donor into EDTA-treated Vacutainer tubes. PBMCs were isolated by Ficoll-Paque density-gradient centrifugation, with at least 6 million obtained per sample. Trizol reagent was used to extract total RNA from the PBMCs, yielding at least 5.5 micrograms per sample. The percentages of naive CD45RAhigh/CD27high T cells were determined by flow cytometry on a PBMC aliquot from every donor. The library was prepared using 5' RACE. Sequenced using an Illumina HiSeq 2500. The second PCR ran for roughly 7 to 12 cycles and used a J-beta primer mix along with a sample-barcoded 5' primer. A unique molecular identifier was introduced onto each TCR beta cDNA molecule by a template-switch 5' adaptor carrying 12 random nucleotides. At least 2.5 million CDR3-containing paired-end reads were obtained from each sample. All of the RNA was converted into first-strand cDNA using the Mint cDNA synthesis kit, with a TRBC-specific oligonucleotide serving as the primer. Following uracil-DNA glycosylase treatment, a first 18-cycle PCR with universal primers M1SS and BC2_uni_R was performed on all cDNA. The paper's processing steps were these. Normalization of each sample was performed by random selection of 1 million high-quality reads, each carrying a distinct molecular identifier. Reads sharing molecular identifiers were discarded rather than binned into consensus sequences. MiTCR, set to a Q25 quality threshold and the strictest error-elimination algorithm, was used for CDR3 identification, clonotype clustering and error correction. A nonparametric unseen species model with Euler transformation was used to estimate lower-bound total TCR beta diversity. TCRdb trimmed the raw reads at Q25, called clones with MiXCR and kept productive beta chains. Every distinct CDR3 protein forms one entry, paired with its most common genes and DNA. V and J calls and clone size were set by TCRdb, not the authors. The sample data list 1,300,000 or so distinct CDR3 sequences, and almost 60% of these were observed just once. The top ten clones comprise about 6.7% of the sample.

Including cysteine and phenylalanine, the CDR3 has 16 amino acids. CDR3 DNA is the only sequence kept; it has 48 bases, read in frame from the first base. As encoded in the germline V gene, CDR1 is MGHRA while CDR2 is YSYEKL. Study-level results and caveats: Observed TCR beta diversity correlated strongly with the percentage of naive T cells measured by flow cytometry. As age increased, observed TCR beta diversity per million T cells dropped in a roughly linear way, and a significant reduction was already evident by age 40. Total diversity estimates from one million sequenced T cells were considered lower bounds and underestimates. Compared with the aged group, the long-lived group had more naive CD4+ T cells, fewer expanded clones and increased TCR diversity, a pattern suggesting age selection. Bulk unsorted PBMC profiling prevented conclusive comparison of naive and antigen-experienced compartments. Donor CMV infection status was unknown, potentially confounding age-related changes in expanded clonotypes.

The rearranged chain carries TRBV4-1 and TRBJ2-1, with no confident D gene call. The J call may be mistaken, given a closer DNA end match to TRBJ2-7. The receptor's source is a man aged 18 to 30 in good health. The specimen was blood. The DNA sequence follows: TGCGCCAGCAGCCAAGATTATCGGAGCTCCTACAATGAGCAGTACTTC. Translated, it gives CASSQDYRSSYNEQYF.